Here is one T cell receptor beta chain with its context. The antigen is undetermined. Germline V lookup: CDR1 KGHSH, CDR2 LQKENI. The V and J ends lost 3 bases and 4 bases respectively, with 10 bases between them. The CDR3 extends over 13 amino acids. Method: immunoSEQ multiplex PCR; TCRdb's copy keeps in-frame clones and lacks some. This sample has 100,000 to 150,000 clones, with around 90% found just once. The sample is drawn from a study of T cell responses to AZD1222 COVID-19 vaccine. Study details: Pooling was applied to second doses at about 4 or about 12 weeks.

Study findings and constraints: Repertoires in all cases were sampled only once the peak T cell response had passed. The number of AZD1222 recipients seropositive at baseline was only 6 or 7. White British people made up most donors, females outnumbered males, and clonal diversity was possibly underestimated.

This TCR came from an adult in good health. This chain joins TRBV18 and TRBJ2-7; D is possibly TRBD1 (6 bases). The sample was peripheral blood, taken on day 0 of AZD1222 vaccination. The CDR3 sequence is CASSPTGGYEQYF. The CDR3 DNA sequence: TGTGCCAGCTCACCGACAGGTGGATACGAGCAGTACTTC.